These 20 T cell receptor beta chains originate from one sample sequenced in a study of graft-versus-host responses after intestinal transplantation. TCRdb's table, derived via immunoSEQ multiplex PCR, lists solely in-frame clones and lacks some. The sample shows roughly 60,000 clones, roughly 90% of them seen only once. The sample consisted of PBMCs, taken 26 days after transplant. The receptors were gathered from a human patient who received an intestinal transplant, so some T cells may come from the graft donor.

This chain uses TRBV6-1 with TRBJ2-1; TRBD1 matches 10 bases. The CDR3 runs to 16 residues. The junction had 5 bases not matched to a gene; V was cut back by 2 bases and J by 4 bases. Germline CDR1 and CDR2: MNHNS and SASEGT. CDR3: CASSERTGGLYNEQFF. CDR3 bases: TGTGCCAGCAGTGAAAGGACAGGGGGACTATACAATGAGCAGTTCTTC.

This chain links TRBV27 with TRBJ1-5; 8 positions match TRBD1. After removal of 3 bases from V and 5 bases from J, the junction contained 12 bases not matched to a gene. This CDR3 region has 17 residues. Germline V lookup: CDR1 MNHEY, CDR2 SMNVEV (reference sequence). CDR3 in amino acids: CASSLTGQDLPYQPQHF. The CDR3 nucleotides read TGTGCCAGCAGTTTGACGGGACAGGACCTCCCCTATCAGCCCCAGCATTTT.

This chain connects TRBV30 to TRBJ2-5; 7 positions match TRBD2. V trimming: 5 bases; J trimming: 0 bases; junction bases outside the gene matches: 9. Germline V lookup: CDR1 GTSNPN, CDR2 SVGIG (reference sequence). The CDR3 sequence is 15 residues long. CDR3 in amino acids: CAWSSGTTYQETQYF. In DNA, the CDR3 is TGTGCCTGGTCCTCCGGGACTACGTACCAAGAGACCCAGTACTTC.

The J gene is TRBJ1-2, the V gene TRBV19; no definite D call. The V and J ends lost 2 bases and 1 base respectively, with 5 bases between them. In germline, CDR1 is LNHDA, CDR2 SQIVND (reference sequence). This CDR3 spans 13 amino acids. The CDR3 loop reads CASSISDNYGYTF. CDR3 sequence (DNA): TGTGCCAGTAGTATATCAGATAACTATGGCTACACCTTC.

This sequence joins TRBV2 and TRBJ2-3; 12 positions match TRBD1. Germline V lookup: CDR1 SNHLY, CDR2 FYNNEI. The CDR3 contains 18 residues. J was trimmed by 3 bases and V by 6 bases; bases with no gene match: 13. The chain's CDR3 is CASRKSLGQGARTDTQYF. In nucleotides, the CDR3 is TGTGCCAGCAGGAAATCTCTGGGACAGGGGGCGCGAACAGATACGCAGTATTTT.

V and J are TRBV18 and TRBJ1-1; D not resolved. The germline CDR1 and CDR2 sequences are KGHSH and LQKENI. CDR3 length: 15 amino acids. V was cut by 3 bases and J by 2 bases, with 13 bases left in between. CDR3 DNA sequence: TGTGCCAGCTCACCCCCCGGCGGCCCCAACACTGAAGCTTTCTTT. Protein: CASSPPGGPNTEAFF.

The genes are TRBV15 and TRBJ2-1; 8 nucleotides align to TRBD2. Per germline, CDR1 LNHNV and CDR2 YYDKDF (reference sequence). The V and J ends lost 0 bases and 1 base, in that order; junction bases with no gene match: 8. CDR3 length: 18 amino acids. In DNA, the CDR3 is TGTGCCACCAGCAGAGATAACGTAGCGGGGCGTTCCTACAATGAGCAGTTCTTC. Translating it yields CATSRDNVAGRSYNEQFF.

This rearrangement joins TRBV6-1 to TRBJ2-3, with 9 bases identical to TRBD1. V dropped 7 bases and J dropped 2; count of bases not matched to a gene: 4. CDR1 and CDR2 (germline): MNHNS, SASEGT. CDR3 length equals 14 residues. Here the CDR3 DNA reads TGTGCCAGCACAGGACAGGGGTCCACAGATACGCAGTATTTT. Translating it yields CASTGQGSTDTQYF.

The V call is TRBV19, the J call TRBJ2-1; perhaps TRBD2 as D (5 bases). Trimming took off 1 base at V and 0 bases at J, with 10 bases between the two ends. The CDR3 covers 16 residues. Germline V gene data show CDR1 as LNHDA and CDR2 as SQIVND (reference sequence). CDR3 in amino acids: CASSIVSGSSYNEQFF. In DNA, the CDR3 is TGTGCCAGTAGTATAGTATCGGGGAGCTCCTACAATGAGCAGTTCTTC. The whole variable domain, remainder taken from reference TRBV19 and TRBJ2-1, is DGGITQSPKYLFRKEGQNVTLSCEQNLNHDAMYWYRQDPGQGLRLIYYSQIVNDFQKGDIAEGYSVSREKKESFPLTVTSAQKNPTAFYLCASSIVSGSSYNEQFFGPGTRLTVL.

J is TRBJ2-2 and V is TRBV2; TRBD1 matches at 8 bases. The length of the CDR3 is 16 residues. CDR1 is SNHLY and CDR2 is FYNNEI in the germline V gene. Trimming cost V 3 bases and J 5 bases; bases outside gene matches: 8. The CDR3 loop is CASSDSAGGWTGELFF. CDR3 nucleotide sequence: TGTGCCAGCAGTGACTCGGCAGGGGGCTGGACCGGGGAGCTGTTTTTT.

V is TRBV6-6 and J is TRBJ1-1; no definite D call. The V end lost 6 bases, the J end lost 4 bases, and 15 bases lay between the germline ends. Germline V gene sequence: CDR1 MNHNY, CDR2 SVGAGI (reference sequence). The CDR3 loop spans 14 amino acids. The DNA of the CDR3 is TGTGCCAGCAGAGTTTTGGCAGGAGGCACTGAAGCTTTCTTT. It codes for CASRVLAGGTEAFF.

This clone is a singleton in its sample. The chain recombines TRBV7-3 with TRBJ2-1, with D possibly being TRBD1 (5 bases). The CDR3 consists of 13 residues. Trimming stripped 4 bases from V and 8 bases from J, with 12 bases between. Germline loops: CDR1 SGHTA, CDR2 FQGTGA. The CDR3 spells CASSSYPGYEQFF. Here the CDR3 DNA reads TGTGCCAGCAGCTCTTATCCAGGGTATGAGCAGTTCTTC. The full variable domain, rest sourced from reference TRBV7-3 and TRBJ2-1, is GAGVSQTPSNKVTEKGKYVELRCDPISGHTALYWYRQSLGQGPEFLIYFQGTGAADDSGLPNDRFFAVRPEGSVSTLKIQRTERGDSAVYLCASSSYPGYEQFFGPGTRLTVL.

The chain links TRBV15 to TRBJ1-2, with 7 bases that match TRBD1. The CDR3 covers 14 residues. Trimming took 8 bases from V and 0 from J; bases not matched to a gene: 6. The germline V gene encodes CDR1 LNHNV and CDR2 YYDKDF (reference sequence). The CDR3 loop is CATLDRTSNYGYTF. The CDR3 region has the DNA TGTGCCACCCTGGACAGGACCTCTAACTATGGCTACACCTTC.

DNA for the CDR3: TGTGCCAGCAGTTACCTGGGGGGGCTGGGGACAGATACGCAGTATTTT. It yields the protein CASSYLGGLGTDTQYF. The rearrangement uses TRBV6-5 and TRBJ2-3; a possible D gene is TRBD2 (7 bases). The CDR3 loop spans 16 amino acids. From germline, CDR1 is MNHEY and CDR2 SVGAGI. Trimming shortened V by 2 bases and J by 3 bases, and 15 bases separated the two germline ends.

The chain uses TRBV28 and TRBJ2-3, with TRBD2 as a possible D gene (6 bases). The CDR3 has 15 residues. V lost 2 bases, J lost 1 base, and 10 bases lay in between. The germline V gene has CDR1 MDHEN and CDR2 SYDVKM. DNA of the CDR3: TGTGCCAGCAGTTTAGCGGGGTCCCGCACAGATACGCAGTATTTT. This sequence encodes CASSLAGSRTDTQYF.

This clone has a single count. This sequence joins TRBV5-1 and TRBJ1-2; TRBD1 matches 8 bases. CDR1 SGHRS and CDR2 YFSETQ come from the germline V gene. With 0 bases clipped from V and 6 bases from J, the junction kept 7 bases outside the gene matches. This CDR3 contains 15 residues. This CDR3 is CASSLAQGGYNGYTF. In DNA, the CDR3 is TGCGCCAGCAGCTTGGCACAGGGGGGTTATAATGGCTACACCTTC.

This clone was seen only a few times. The CDR3 DNA is TGTGCCAGCAGCATCGGACAGGGGCAAGAGACCCAGTACTTC. Protein sequence: CASSIGQGQETQYF. This sequence joins TRBV5-4 and TRBJ2-5; 9 bases map to TRBD1. V lost 4 bases, J lost 2 bases, and 3 bases stayed unmatched. This CDR3 has 14 residues. Per the germline V gene, CDR1 is SGHNT and CDR2 is YYREEE (reference sequence).

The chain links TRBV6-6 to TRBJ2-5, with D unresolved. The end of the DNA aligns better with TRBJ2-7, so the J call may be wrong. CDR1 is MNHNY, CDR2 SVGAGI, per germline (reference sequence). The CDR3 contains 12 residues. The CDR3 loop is CASGGSSYEQYF. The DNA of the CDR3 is TGTGCCAGCGGCGGCAGCTCCTACGAGCAGTACTTC.

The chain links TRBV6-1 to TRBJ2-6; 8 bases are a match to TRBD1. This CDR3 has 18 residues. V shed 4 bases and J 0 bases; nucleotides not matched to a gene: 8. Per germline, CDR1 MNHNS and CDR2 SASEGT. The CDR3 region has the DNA TGTGCCAGCAGTGTACCTGATACAGGGGGCTCTGGGGCCAACGTCCTGACTTTC. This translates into CASSVPDTGGSGANVLTF.

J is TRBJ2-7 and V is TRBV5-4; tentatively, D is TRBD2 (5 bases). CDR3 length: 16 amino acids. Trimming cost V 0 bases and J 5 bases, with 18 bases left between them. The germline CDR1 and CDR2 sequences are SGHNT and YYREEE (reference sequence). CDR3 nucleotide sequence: TGTGCCAGCAGCTTGGATCCCATGGAGGTTTTCAACGAGCAGTACGTC. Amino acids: CASSLDPMEVFNEQYV.